A selection of T cell receptor beta chains follows, all from one sample in a study of blood T cell repertoires in COVID-19. Clones were read by immunoSEQ multiplex PCR, and TCRdb kept only the in-frame ones, dropping some. Counted here are about 200,000 clones, approximately 84% occurring once; the ten biggest clones make up 7% to 9%. Sequenced sample: PBMCs or T cells enriched from blood (not recorded which). The receptor source for this set is a man in his forties who had recovered from COVID-19. The CDR3 runs from the conserved cysteine through the conserved F or W. A D gene is named only where the DNA matches it firmly. Clone size is stated in some rows and not others, as once, few, many or a class when expanded.

clone_size,cdr3_length,j_call,d_call,v_call,cdr3_aa,cdr3_nt
.,13,TRBJ1-5,.,TRBV28,CATNDRSNQPQHF,TGTGCCACCAACGACAGAAGCAATCAGCCCCAGCATTTT
.,16,TRBJ1-5,TRBD1,TRBV4-1,CASSQVADRVRQPQHF,TGCGCCAGCAGCCAAGTAGCGGACAGGGTTCGACAGCCCCAGCATTTT
.,11,TRBJ2-1,.,TRBV5-5,CASSLEQEQFF,TGTGCCAGCAGCCTGGAGCAAGAGCAGTTCTTC
.,16,TRBJ1-1,TRBD1,TRBV3-1/TRBV3-2,CASMPRDRNMNTEAFF,TGTGCCAGCATGCCCCGGGACAGAAATATGAACACTGAAGCTTTCTTT
.,16,TRBJ2-2,TRBD2,TRBV19,CASSIRLAGNTGELFF,TGTGCCAGTAGTATAAGACTAGCGGGGAACACCGGGGAGCTGTTTTTT
.,16,TRBJ2-7,TRBD1,TRBV5-1,CASSPGPGTETYEQYF,TGCGCCAGCAGCCCTGGACCCGGGACAGAGACCTACGAGCAGTACTTC
.,18,TRBJ1-6,.,TRBV7-2,CASSLARQGPGSNSPLHF,TGTGCCAGCAGCTTAGCTCGTCAGGGCCCCGGGTCGAATTCACCCCTCCACTTT
few,16,TRBJ1-6,.,TRBV5-1,CASSLGSLGGNSPLHF,TGCGCCAGCAGCTTGGGGTCTCTTGGAGGAAATTCACCCCTCCACTTT
.,15,TRBJ2-1,.,TRBV5-8,CASSLLANLGGEQFF,TGTGCCAGCAGCTTGCTAGCCAACCTCGGCGGTGAGCAGTTCTTC
.,15,TRBJ2-2,.,TRBV5-1,CASSSRDSYTGELFF,TGCGCCAGCAGCTCCCGGGACTCATACACCGGGGAGCTGTTTTTT
.,14,TRBJ2-5,.,TRBV3-1/TRBV3-2,CASSPRGYQETQYF,TGTGCCAGCAGCCCTAGGGGGTACCAAGAGACCCAGTACTTC
once,18,TRBJ1-4,.,TRBV4-1,CASSQDGSHISTNEKLFF,TGCGCCAGCAGCCAAGATGGTTCCCACATTTCAACTAATGAAAAACTGTTTTTT
.,16,TRBJ2-7,.,TRBV28,CASSPLRGRGTYEQYF,TGTGCCAGCAGCCCCCTAAGGGGCAGGGGTACCTACGAGCAGTACTTC
.,15,TRBJ2-6,.,TRBV5-1,CASSFETRDSRILTF,TGCGCCAGCAGCTTCGAAACTCGGGATTCACGGATCCTGACTTTC
.,15,TRBJ2-7,TRBD2,TRBV6-2/TRBV6-3,CASSYGSGNPYEQYF,TGTGCCAGCAGTTATGGGAGCGGGAACCCCTACGAGCAGTACTTC
.,13,TRBJ1-1,.,TRBV6-5,CASSYDSAGAAFF,TGTGCCAGCAGTTACGATTCGGCGGGGGCAGCTTTCTTT
.,16,TRBJ1-2,TRBD1,TRBV10-3,CAISESNRQGAYGYTF,TGTGCCATCAGTGAGTCGAACAGACAGGGAGCCTATGGCTACACCTTC
.,15,TRBJ2-5,.,TRBV28,CASSSQDTLQETQYF,TGTGCCAGCAGTTCTCAGGACACCCTCCAAGAGACCCAGTACTTC
.,13,TRBJ1-2,TRBD1,TRBV6-5,CASTLGQNYGYTF,TGTGCCAGCACCTTGGGACAGAACTATGGCTACACCTTC
.,12,TRBJ2-7,.,TRBV6-5,CASRDISYEQYF,TGTGCCAGCAGGGACATCTCCTACGAGCAGTACTTC
.,14,TRBJ1-5,.,TRBV30,CAWSQAGGNQPQHF,TGTGCCTGGAGTCAGGCGGGTGGCAATCAGCCCCAGCATTTT
.,14,TRBJ2-3,TRBD2,TRBV5-4,CASSPTSGGDTQYF,TGTGCCAGCAGCCCGACTAGCGGGGGGGATACGCAGTATTTT
.,19,TRBJ1-5,TRBD1,TRBV6-4,CASSPRDREIPRCNQPQHF,TGTGCCAGCAGCCCTAGGGACAGGGAGATACCCCGATGCAATCAGCCCCAGCATTTT